A single sample is the source of the 9 T cell receptor beta chains below, sequenced in a study of shared clonotypes between healthy human individuals. Using immunoSEQ multiplex PCR, the repertoire was profiled, and TCRdb retains in-frame clones only, with some absent. The sample comprises about half a million clones, 70% to 80% of which are singletons, and around 11% rests with the top ten. The specimen sequenced was PBMCs. Every receptor here comes from a woman between 35 and 50 years old in good health. Some clones in this sample may be carry-over from other donors' samples.

V gene TRBV10-3 combines with J gene TRBJ1-2, with a possible D match to TRBD1 (5 bases). Germline V CDR1 and CDR2: ENHRY, SYGVKD. This CDR3 comprises 15 residues. Trimming removed 0 bases from V and 4 bases from J, with 12 bases in between. The CDR3 DNA is TGTGCCATCAGTGAGTCGACCAGGGTAGGCTATGGCTACACCTTC. This sequence encodes CAISESTRVGYGYTF.

A single count supports this clone. The rearrangement links TRBV5-8 to TRBJ2-5, with 9 nucleotides matching TRBD1. V lost 0 bases to trimming and J lost 4 bases; unmatched junction nucleotides: 10. CDR1 and CDR2 (germline): SGHTS, YDEGEE. This CDR3 is built from 17 residues. DNA for the CDR3: TGTGCCAGCAGCTTGGAGGGTGGGACAGGGACACCAGAGACCCAGTACTTC. Protein product: CASSLEGGTGTPETQYF.

The chain joins TRBV14 to TRBJ1-1, with D hard to call. Germline CDR1 and CDR2: SGHDN and FVKESK. V was shortened by 8 bases and J by 7 bases, with 17 bases between the two germline ends. CDR3 length: 13 residues. The CDR3 region is CASGKVRSGEAFF. Here the CDR3 DNA reads TGTGCCAGCGGGAAAGTCAGGTCGGGTGAAGCTTTCTTT.

There are a few counts of this clone. The chain recombines TRBV7-3 with TRBJ2-1; possibly TRBD2 for D (5 bases). V gave up 0 bases and J gave up 1 base, with 7 bases separating them. The CDR3 has 15 residues. The germline gives CDR1 SGHTA, CDR2 FQGTGA. CDR3 region: CASSLTRDSYNEQFF. The CDR3 DNA reads as TGTGCCAGCAGCTTAACGAGGGATTCCTACAATGAGCAGTTCTTC.

The chain carries TRBV30 and TRBJ2-7; 10 nucleotides align to TRBD1. This CDR3 region has 14 residues. CDR1 and CDR2 from the germline V gene are GTSNPN and SVGIG (reference sequence). V was clipped by 2 bases and J by 2 bases; unmatched bases: 3. CDR3 bases: TGTGCCTGGAGTACAGGACAGGGGGCCTACGAGCAGTACTTC. Amino acids: CAWSTGQGAYEQYF.

This chain connects TRBV19 to TRBJ2-3, with 10 bases aligning to TRBD2. The CDR3 totals 15 residues. The V and J ends lost 3 bases and 3 bases, in that order; junction bases with no gene match: 3. Germline V gene lookup returns CDR1 LNHDA and CDR2 SQIVND (reference sequence). The CDR3 nucleotides are TGTGCCAGTAGTATCTCTAGCGGGAGTACAGATACGCAGTATTTT. It specifies CASSISSGSTDTQYF.

The V call is TRBV5-4, the J call TRBJ2-5; unclear D gene. The V gene lost 0 bases and the J gene lost 1 base, with 7 bases spanning the gap. CDR3 length: 14 residues. Germline loops: CDR1 SGHNT, CDR2 YYREEE (reference sequence). This CDR3 is CASSLGSIQETQYF. The CDR3 coding sequence is TGTGCCAGCAGCTTGGGATCAATCCAAGAGACCCAGTACTTC.

This clone was found a few times. The chain recombines TRBV6-1 with TRBJ2-7, with 7 nucleotides matching TRBD2. Germline loops: CDR1 MNHNS, CDR2 SASEGT. The CDR3 covers 14 residues. V was pared by 7 bases and J by 2 bases, with 8 bases of the junction left unmatched. The chain's CDR3 is CASKVTSTAYEQYF. The CDR3 region has the DNA TGTGCCAGCAAAGTGACTAGCACCGCCTACGAGCAGTACTTC.

J is TRBJ1-2 and V is TRBV7-9; 7 bases fit TRBD1. The length of the CDR3 is 15 residues. V lost 4 bases to trimming and J lost 4 bases; unmatched junction nucleotides: 9. Germline V gene data show CDR1 as SEHNR and CDR2 as FQNEAQ (reference sequence). CDR3: CASSSGQDPSYGYTF. CDR3 nucleotide sequence: TGTGCCAGCAGCTCCGGACAGGATCCTTCCTATGGCTACACCTTC.